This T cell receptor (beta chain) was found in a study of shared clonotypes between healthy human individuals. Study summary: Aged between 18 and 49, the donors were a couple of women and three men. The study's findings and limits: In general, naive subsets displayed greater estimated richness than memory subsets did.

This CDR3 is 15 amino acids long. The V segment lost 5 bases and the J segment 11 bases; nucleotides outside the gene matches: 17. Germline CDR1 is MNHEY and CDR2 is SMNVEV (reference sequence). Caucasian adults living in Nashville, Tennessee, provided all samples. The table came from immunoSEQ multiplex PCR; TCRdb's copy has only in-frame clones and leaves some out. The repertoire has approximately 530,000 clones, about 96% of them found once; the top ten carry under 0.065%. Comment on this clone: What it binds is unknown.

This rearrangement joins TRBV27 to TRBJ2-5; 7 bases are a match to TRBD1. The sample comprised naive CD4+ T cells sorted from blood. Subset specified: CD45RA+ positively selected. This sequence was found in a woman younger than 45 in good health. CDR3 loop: CASSPGQAPSSGQYF. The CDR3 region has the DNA TGTGCCAGCAGTCCAGGACAGGCGCCTTCTAGTGGGCAGTACTTC.